These 9 T cell receptor beta chains were sequenced from one sample in a study of blood T cell repertoires in COVID-19. TCRdb's table, derived via immunoSEQ multiplex PCR, lists solely in-frame clones and lacks some. The sample holds 100,000 to 150,000 clones, roughly nine tenths seen once. What was sequenced was peripheral blood. The receptors come from a man aged 70 or older who had recovered from COVID-19.

The V gene is TRBV11-3, the J gene TRBJ2-5, with 10 bases matching TRBD2. CDR1 and CDR2 (germline): SGHNT, YENEEA. J lost 7 bases, V lost 5 bases, and 4 bases had no gene match. The CDR3 loop spans 13 amino acids. The CDR3 sequence is CASSQAGGVTQYF. The CDR3 DNA follows: TGTGCCAGCAGCCAAGCGGGAGGGGTGACCCAGTACTTC.

The chain combines TRBV29-1 with TRBJ2-6; tentatively, D is TRBD1 (6 bases). From germline, CDR1 is SQVTM and CDR2 ANQGSEA. V lost 6 bases, J lost 3 bases, and 9 bases lay in between. The CDR3 sequence is 13 residues long. As DNA, the CDR3 is TGCAGCGTGAACAGGGTTGGGGCCAACGTCCTGACTTTC. The encoded protein is CSVNRVGANVLTF.

The chain couples TRBV5-4 to TRBJ2-5, with D possibly matching TRBD2 (5 bases). The V gene lost 5 bases and the J gene lost 5 bases, with 22 bases spanning the gap. The germline V gene encodes CDR1 SGHNT and CDR2 YYREEE (reference sequence). This CDR3 contains 16 residues. The DNA for the CDR3 is TGTGCCAGCAGGAGAGGAGGCGTCGGCGAATGGGAGACCCAGTACTTC. Translating gives CASRRGGVGEWETQYF.

V gene TRBV28 combines with J gene TRBJ1-1; TRBD1 is a possible D gene (6 bases). The germline CDR1 and CDR2 sequences are MDHEN and SYDVKM. The ends were cut back, 8 bases at V and 1 base at J, with 11 bases in the middle. The CDR3 runs to 13 residues. The CDR3 DNA follows: TGTGCCAGCCTTGTCAGGGGGAACACTGAAGCTTTCTTT. It codes for CASLVRGNTEAFF.

The chain has TRBV5-1 and TRBJ2-7, with D hard to call. With 0 bases removed from V and 4 bases from J, the gap between germline ends came to 2 bases. The CDR3 runs to 11 residues. From germline, CDR1 is SGHRS and CDR2 YFSETQ. The CDR3 loop is CASSLAYEQYF. CDR3 nucleotide sequence: TGCGCCAGCAGCTTGGCTTACGAGCAGTACTTC.

The genes are TRBV2 and TRBJ1-1; D is uncertain. The CDR3 is made up of 13 amino acids. V was trimmed by 5 bases and J by 7 bases, leaving 14 bases between them. The germline V gene encodes CDR1 SNHLY and CDR2 FYNNEI. The CDR3, as DNA: TGTGCCAGCAGTTTCCGGGATGGGGATGAAGCTTTCTTT. Protein product: CASSFRDGDEAFF.

This clone was seen once. The rearrangement links TRBV28 to TRBJ2-3; TRBD2 matches at 11 bases. From germline, CDR1 is MDHEN and CDR2 SYDVKM. There are 16 residues in the CDR3. V trimming: 9 bases; J trimming: 0 bases; junction bases outside the gene matches: 8. CDR3 bases: TGTGCCAGTAAGAGTAGCGGGGGGGCCAGCACAGATACGCAGTATTTT. Translation: CASKSSGGASTDTQYF. The whole variable domain, filled in from reference TRBV28 and TRBJ2-3, reads DVKVTQSSRYLVKRTGEKVFLECVQDMDHENMFWYRQDPGLGLRLIYFSYDVKMKEKGDIPEGYSVSREKKERFSLILESASTNQTSMYLCASKSSGGASTDTQYFGPGTRLTVL.

This clone was picked up a small number of times. V gene TRBV18 combines with J gene TRBJ1-6, with TRBD1 matching over 7 bases. The CDR3 runs to 16 residues. Germline V gives CDR1 KGHSH, CDR2 LQKENI. After removal of 8 bases from V and 5 bases from J, the junction contained 12 bases not matched to a gene. The CDR3 DNA follows: TGTGCCAGCCAAGGGGATGACAGGGTTCATAATTCACCCCTCCACTTT. Its protein is CASQGDDRVHNSPLHF.

The chain couples TRBV5-1 to TRBJ2-5; D may be TRBD1 (5 bases). Looked up from germline, CDR1 is SGHRS and CDR2 is YFSETQ. V was pared by 1 base and J by 5 bases, with 12 bases between. CDR3 size: 14 residues. The chain's CDR3 is CASSLSRVEETQYF. In DNA, the CDR3 is TGCGCCAGCAGCTTGTCCAGGGTAGAGGAGACCCAGTACTTC. Based on the CDR3 plus reference TRBV5-1 and TRBJ2-5, the full variable domain is KAGVTQTPRYLIKTRGQQVTLSCSPISGHRSVSWYQQTPGQGLQFLFEYFSETQRNKGNFPGRFSGRQFSNSRSEMNVSTLELGDSALYLCASSLSRVEETQYFGPGTRLLVL.